These 29 T cell receptor beta chains were all obtained from the same sample, sequenced in a study of OX40 agonist ivuxolimab in advanced cancers. Sequencing was performed with immunoSEQ multiplex PCR; in TCRdb, only in-frame clones are kept and a portion is missing. The sample has about 71,000 clones; around 83% are singletons. The source was CD4+ or CD8+ T cells sorted from blood, collected in a trial of the OX40 agonist ivuxolimab. The receptor source for this set is an adult with an advanced solid tumor such as melanoma, head and neck, liver or kidney cancer.

V is TRBV10-3 and J is TRBJ2-2; D is ambiguous. V lost 4 bases, J lost 4 bases, and 13 bases lay in between. CDR1 is ENHRY, CDR2 SYGVKD, per germline. This CDR3 is 15 amino acids long. CDR3 in amino acids: CAISALRGSTGELFF. The CDR3 region has the DNA TGTGCCATCAGTGCGCTCAGAGGAAGCACCGGGGAGCTGTTTTTT.

V and J are TRBV5-6 and TRBJ2-7, with 7 bases identical to TRBD2. V trimming: 1 base; J trimming: 6 bases; junction bases outside the gene matches: 7. The CDR3 is 14 amino acids. Per the germline V gene, CDR1 is SGHDT and CDR2 is YYEEEE. CDR3 region: CASSLWEGRGEQYF. The CDR3 DNA follows: TGTGCCAGCAGCTTGTGGGAGGGCCGTGGCGAGCAGTACTTC. The entire variable domain, with the rest obtained from reference TRBV5-6 and TRBJ2-7, is as follows: DAGVTQSPTHLIKTRGQQVTLRCSPKSGHDTVSWYQQALGQGPQFIFQYYEEEERQRGNFPDRFSGHQFPNYSSELNVNALLLGDSALYLCASSLWEGRGEQYFGPGTRLTVT.

Written as DNA, the CDR3 is TGCGCCAGCAGCCGGACGGAGAAAAGTCCCTACGAGCAGTACTTC. Translating it yields CASSRTEKSPYEQYF. The genes are TRBV5-1 and TRBJ2-7; D is unresolved. V lost 4 bases and J lost 2, with 16 bases in between. From germline, CDR1 is SGHRS and CDR2 YFSETQ. This CDR3 is built from 15 residues. Full variable domain (rest looked up from reference TRBV5-1 and TRBJ2-7): KAGVTQTPRYLIKTRGQQVTLSCSPISGHRSVSWYQQTPGQGLQFLFEYFSETQRNKGNFPGRFSGRQFSNSRSEMNVSTLELGDSALYLCASSRTEKSPYEQYFGPGTRLTVT.

The chain combines TRBV29-1 with TRBJ2-5; no reliable D call. The length of the CDR3 is 13 residues. Trimming cost V 4 bases and J 5 bases, with 14 bases left between them. Germline CDR1 SQVTM, CDR2 ANQGSEA. CDR3 amino acids: CSVGPPPGETQYF. CDR3 nucleotides: TGCAGCGTTGGTCCTCCCCCCGGGGAGACCCAGTACTTC.

V and J are TRBV9 and TRBJ1-2; D remains ambiguous. V lost 0 bases to trimming and J lost 0 bases, with 18 bases between them. Germline CDR1 is SGDLS and CDR2 is YYNGEE. The CDR3 runs to 18 residues. The CDR3 region is CASSVGYGAADSNYGYTF. The CDR3 DNA sequence: TGTGCCAGCAGCGTAGGATACGGAGCGGCCGATTCTAACTATGGCTACACCTTC.

V gene TRBV18 combines with J gene TRBJ1-2; D perhaps matches TRBD1 (5 bases). Germline CDR1 reads KGHSH; CDR2 reads LQKENI. CDR3 size: 14 residues. V lost 5 bases to trimming and J lost 6 bases, with 16 bases between them. The CDR3 reads CASSRTSGEDGYTF. DNA of the CDR3: TGTGCCAGCTCAAGGACGTCGGGGGAGGATGGCTACACCTTC.

The rearrangement joins TRBV19 to TRBJ2-5; TRBD2 matches 7 bases. Matching the DNA end better, TRBJ2-7 makes the J call doubtful. Germline V lookup: CDR1 LNHDA, CDR2 SQIVND (reference sequence). The CDR3 sequence is 14 residues long. The CDR3 DNA sequence: TGTGCCAGTAGCGGAGGGGACTATGCGCCCGAGCAGTACTTC. Its protein is CASSGGDYAPEQYF.

CDR3 sequence: CASRYRDEQFF. CDR3 coding DNA: TGTGCCAGCAGGTACAGGGATGAGCAGTTCTTC. J is TRBJ2-1 and V is TRBV2; D is possibly TRBD1 (6 bases). Trimming took 6 bases from V and 8 from J, leaving 8 bases between them. This CDR3 is 11 amino acids long. Per germline, CDR1 SNHLY and CDR2 FYNNEI.

The rearrangement links TRBV7-3 to TRBJ2-1, with 14 bases fitting TRBD2. CDR1 is SGHTA, CDR2 FQGTGA, per germline. The ends lost 5 bases at V and 6 bases at J; junction bases unmatched: 9. The CDR3 covers 17 residues. The CDR3, as DNA: TGTGCCAGCAGCCCAGGGACTAGCGGGAGATGGGGCAATGAGCAGTTCTTC. The encoded protein is CASSPGTSGRWGNEQFF.

This clone has a handful of counts. The rearrangement joins TRBV4-2 to TRBJ1-1; D call uncertain. The CDR3 is made up of 11 amino acids. The V gene lost 6 bases and the J gene lost 1 base, with 3 bases spanning the gap. Germline V lookup: CDR1 LGHNA, CDR2 YNFKEQ. The CDR3 DNA reads as TGTGCCAGCAGGGGGAACACTGAAGCTTTCTTT. Protein sequence: CASRGNTEAFF.

V and J are TRBV5-5 and TRBJ1-5, with TRBD1 matching over 10 bases. Germline CDR1 is SGHKS and CDR2 is YYEKEE (reference sequence). The CDR3 totals 14 residues. V lost 3 bases, J lost 5 bases, and 2 bases stayed unmatched. DNA of the CDR3: TGTGCCAGCAGCTACGACAGGGGGCATCAGCCCCAGCATTTT. This sequence encodes CASSYDRGHQPQHF.

J is TRBJ2-2 and V is TRBV6-5, with D uncertain. The V gene's germline CDR1 is MNHEY and CDR2 SVGAGI. Between the trimmed V and J ends, which lost 0 bases and 5 bases, there was a span of 7 bases. CDR3 length equals 14 residues. CDR3 sequence reads: CASSYSKTTGELFF. DNA for the CDR3: TGTGCCAGCAGTTACTCGAAGACGACCGGGGAGCTGTTTTTT.

The chain carries TRBV7-8 and TRBJ1-1, with TRBD1 as a possible D gene (6 bases). This CDR3 region has 13 residues. Germline CDR1 SGHVS, CDR2 FQNEAQ. Trimming removed 6 bases from V and 7 bases from J, with 15 bases in between. CDR3 residues: CASSPRGRNEAFF. The CDR3 DNA reads as TGTGCCAGCAGTCCACGGGGGCGGAATGAAGCTTTCTTT. Variable domain in full (rest from reference TRBV7-8 and TRBJ1-1): GAGVSQSPRYKVAKRGQDVALRCDPISGHVSLFWYQQALGQGPEFLTYFQNEAQLDKSGLPSDRFFAERPEGSVSTLKIQRTQQEDSAVYLCASSPRGRNEAFFGQGTRLTVV.

The J gene is TRBJ2-5, the V gene TRBV6-5; 11 nucleotides line up with TRBD2. The CDR3 is 15 residues long. V shed 6 bases and J 4 bases; nucleotides not matched to a gene: 7. Germline CDR1 is MNHEY and CDR2 is SVGAGI. The CDR3 loop reads CASRGTSGGRETQYF. Written as DNA, the CDR3 is TGTGCCAGCAGGGGGACTAGCGGAGGGAGAGAGACCCAGTACTTC.

The rearrangement uses TRBV4-2 and TRBJ2-1; 9 positions match TRBD1. CDR1 LGHNA and CDR2 YNFKEQ come from the germline V gene. V gave up 7 bases and J gave up 6 bases; unmatched junction bases: 7. The length of the CDR3 is 14 residues. CDR3 DNA: TGTGCCAGCACCCTCTTGACAGGGGGCAATGAGCAGTTCTTC. Amino acid sequence: CASTLLTGGNEQFF.

This chain joins TRBV19 and TRBJ1-1, with 8 bases lining up with TRBD1. Per germline, CDR1 LNHDA and CDR2 SQIVND (reference sequence). The CDR3 sequence is 16 residues long. Germline trimming cut 5 bases from V and 5 bases from J; bases unmatched to any gene: 13. The DNA of the CDR3 is TGTGCCAGTAGTCCCTTGGACAGGGCACTGCTTACTGAAGCTTTCTTT. This translates into CASSPLDRALLTEAFF. Variable domain in full (rest from reference TRBV19 and TRBJ1-1): DGGITQSPKYLFRKEGQNVTLSCEQNLNHDAMYWYRQDPGQGLRLIYYSQIVNDFQKGDIAEGYSVSREKKESFPLTVTSAQKNPTAFYLCASSPLDRALLTEAFFGQGTRLTVV.

The chain recombines TRBV9 with TRBJ1-1; D is possibly TRBD1 (6 bases). V shed 4 bases and J shed 0 bases, with 10 bases lying between them. Germline CDR1 is SGDLS and CDR2 is YYNGEE. The CDR3 is 14 residues long. The DNA of the CDR3 is TGTGCCAGCAGCTACGGACAGCTGAACACTGAAGCTTTCTTT. It is translated as CASSYGQLNTEAFF.

This chain links TRBV30 with TRBJ1-3; 7 nucleotides line up with TRBD1. V was pared by 5 bases and J by 1 base, with 5 bases of the junction left unmatched. CDR3 length equals 14 residues. Germline CDR1 is GTSNPN and CDR2 is SVGIG (reference sequence). The CDR3 bases are TGTGCCTGGGGCCCCAGGGGGTCTGGAAACACCATATATTTT. It translates to CAWGPRGSGNTIYF. Full variable domain (missing parts from reference TRBV30 and TRBJ1-3): SQTIHQWPATLVQPVGSPLSLECTVEGTSNPNLYWYRQAAGRGLQLLFYSVGIGQISSEVPQNLSASRPQDRQFILSSKKLLLSDSGFYLCAWGPRGSGNTIYFGEGSWLTVV.

The genes are TRBV4-1 and TRBJ2-5, with a possible D match to TRBD1 (6 bases). Trimming took 1 base from V and 2 from J, leaving 11 bases between them. CDR1 and CDR2 from the germline V gene are MGHRA and YSYEKL. The length of the CDR3 is 15 residues. The CDR3 loop is CASSQGTGPQETQYF. The CDR3 nucleotides are TGCGCCAGCAGCCAAGGCACAGGGCCACAAGAGACCCAGTACTTC.

The rearrangement uses TRBV11-3 and TRBJ2-2; possibly TRBD1 or TRBD2 for D (5 bases each). The CDR3 is made up of 16 amino acids. Trimming removed 4 bases from V and 4 bases from J, with 16 bases in between. CDR1 and CDR2 (germline): SGHNT, YENEEA. As DNA, the CDR3 is TGTGCCAGCAGCTCCAGCTCGGGAAGGGGCACCGGGGAGCTGTTTTTT. Residues: CASSSSSGRGTGELFF.

The V gene is TRBV11-1, the J gene TRBJ2-3; no clear D. The CDR3 contains 11 residues. Deletions cut 8 bases from V and 2 bases from J, with 5 bases between. From germline, CDR1 is SGHAT and CDR2 FQDESV (reference sequence). CDR3 region: CASGVTDTQYF. The DNA for the CDR3 is TGTGCCAGCGGGGTCACAGATACGCAGTATTTT.

The chain couples TRBV9 to TRBJ2-2; 10 bases align to TRBD2. Germline CDR1 is SGDLS and CDR2 is YYNGEE. V was pared by 0 bases and J by 2 bases, with 10 bases of the junction left unmatched. The CDR3 is 19 residues long. This CDR3 reads CASSVGLGLAATNTGELFF. CDR3 bases: TGTGCCAGCAGCGTAGGTCTCGGACTAGCGGCGACAAACACCGGGGAGCTGTTTTTT.

The genes are TRBV7-9 and TRBJ1-1; D call uncertain. Germline loops: CDR1 SEHNR, CDR2 FQNEAQ (reference sequence). V was cut by 5 bases and J by 1 base, with 11 bases left in between. The CDR3 totals 14 residues. The CDR3 reads CASSPSQQNTEAFF. CDR3 nucleotide sequence: TGTGCCAGCAGCCCATCGCAGCAGAACACTGAAGCTTTCTTT.

The chain carries TRBV6-6 and TRBJ2-1; 7 nucleotides match TRBD2. Trimming took 5 bases from V and 4 from J; bases not matched to a gene: 11. This CDR3 region has 16 residues. Germline CDR1 and CDR2: MNHNY and SVGAGI (reference sequence). The CDR3: CASSPAEGRAYNEQFF. For the CDR3, the DNA is TGTGCCAGCAGTCCTGCTGAAGGGAGGGCTTACAATGAGCAGTTCTTC.

The chain couples TRBV27 to TRBJ2-7, with a tentative D call TRBD1 (6 bases). The CDR3 spans 14 residues. The V gene lost 6 bases and the J gene lost 2 bases, with 14 bases spanning the gap. Germline V gene data show CDR1 as MNHEY and CDR2 as SMNVEV (reference sequence). The CDR3 loop reads CASRTRQDPYEQYF. In nucleotides, the CDR3 is TGTGCCAGCAGGACCCGACAGGACCCCTACGAGCAGTACTTC.

This chain connects TRBV2 to TRBJ2-5, with D perhaps TRBD1 (6 bases). Germline CDR1 and CDR2: SNHLY and FYNNEI. The CDR3 has 13 residues. Trimming stripped 8 bases from V and 5 bases from J, with 15 bases between. The CDR3 DNA reads as TGTGCCAGCGGGGGCGCCCTAAGGGAGACCCAGTACTTC. Protein product: CASGGALRETQYF.

This clone was recorded only once. The V call is TRBV4-1, the J call TRBJ2-3; 14 nucleotides line up with TRBD2. The trim removed 6 bases at V and 4 bases at J, leaving 6 bases unmatched. Per germline, CDR1 MGHRA and CDR2 YSYEKL. The CDR3 is 16 amino acids. For the CDR3, the DNA is TGCGCCAGCAGTGTCGGACTAGCGGGAGGCCCAGATACGCAGTATTTT. This sequence encodes CASSVGLAGGPDTQYF.

This chain uses TRBV6-5 with TRBJ1-2; D perhaps matches TRBD1 (5 bases). The CDR3 loop spans 12 amino acids. Germline lookup yields CDR1 MNHEY and CDR2 SVGAGI. Trimming removed 8 bases from V and 2 bases from J, with 9 bases in between. The CDR3 region is CASGGSNYGYTF. In DNA, the CDR3 is TGTGCCAGCGGGGGGTCCAACTATGGCTACACCTTC.

This clone was seen a few times. The sample carries other DNA sequences with the same CDR3. V gene TRBV28 combines with J gene TRBJ2-5, with 8 bases lining up with TRBD2. The CDR3 is made up of 16 amino acids. The junction had 12 bases not matched to a gene; V was cut back by 6 bases and J by 3 bases. Germline V gene sequence: CDR1 MDHEN, CDR2 SYDVKM. The DNA for the CDR3 is TGTGCCAGCAGAGGCGGGGGGCGGGGGGCTGAAGAGACCCAGTACTTC. Translation: CASRGGGRGAEETQYF.